The next 15 T cell receptor beta chains were all read from a single sample in a study of cytomegalovirus exposure and HLA in healthy donors. PCR involved 60 Vbeta and 13 Jbeta primers. The method was immunoSEQ multiplex PCR; TCRdb's version includes in-frame clones alone and lacks a portion of them. This sample has 150,000 to 200,000 clones, with just under 80% found just once. The sequencing input was PBMCs. These receptors came from a woman aged 25 to 39 in good health and CMV-seronegative.

The V gene is TRBV7-2, the J gene TRBJ2-5; D is undetermined. The CDR3 is 12 amino acids. The V gene's germline CDR1 is SGHTA and CDR2 FQGNSA. Trimming took 5 bases from V and 0 from J, leaving 4 bases between them. CDR3 loop: CASSRDQETQYF. The CDR3, as DNA: TGTGCCAGCAGCCGGGACCAAGAGACCCAGTACTTC.

CDR3 sequence: CASSVETGTIKYF. Here the CDR3 DNA reads TGTGCCAGCAGCGTAGAAACAGGAACCATCAAGTATTTT. The gene calls are TRBV9 and TRBJ2-3; D might be TRBD1 (5 bases). Trimming removed 0 bases at V and 13 bases at J, with 15 bases between. The CDR3 totals 13 residues. Germline CDR1 is SGDLS and CDR2 is YYNGEE.

The V call is TRBV5-4, the J call TRBJ1-4; possibly TRBD1 for D (5 bases). CDR3 length equals 12 residues. Germline V gene sequence: CDR1 SGHNT, CDR2 YYREEE (reference sequence). Trimming took off 9 bases at V and 8 bases at J, with 14 bases between the two ends. CDR3 residues: CATGRGEEKLFF. The DNA of the CDR3 is TGTGCCACAGGACGGGGGGAGGAAAAACTGTTTTTT.

This chain connects TRBV4-1 to TRBJ2-3; maybe TRBD1 (6 bases). The CDR3 sequence is 15 residues long. V dropped 0 bases and J dropped 2 bases, with 9 bases sitting between them. CDR1 is MGHRA and CDR2 is YSYEKL in the germline V gene. In nucleotides, the CDR3 is TGCGCCAGCAGCCAAGACCAGGGGAACACAGATACGCAGTATTTT. Translating gives CASSQDQGNTDTQYF.

CDR3 nucleotides: TGTGCCAGCGGAACGGGTGCCTACAATGAGCAGTTCTTC. Protein sequence: CASGTGAYNEQFF. The V call is TRBV7-7, the J call TRBJ2-1; D uncertain. Germline V gene sequence: CDR1 SSHAT, CDR2 FNYEAQ (reference sequence). The CDR3 extends over 13 amino acids. V lost 8 bases to trimming and J lost 2 bases, with 10 bases between them.

J is TRBJ1-1 and V is TRBV25-1, with TRBD1 matching over 10 bases. Germline values: CDR1 MGHDK, CDR2 SYGVNS. Trimming cost V 4 bases and J 4 bases; bases outside gene matches: 12. This CDR3 region has 17 residues. The CDR3 DNA sequence: TGTGCCAGCAGTGCCCCGGGACAGGGGATTAGGGTCACTGAAGCTTTCTTT. It translates to CASSAPGQGIRVTEAFF.

The V call is TRBV30, the J call TRBJ2-1, with TRBD2 identical over 8 bases. J lost 2 bases, V lost 3 bases, and 9 bases had no gene match. The CDR3 has 16 amino acids. Germline lookup yields CDR1 GTSNPN and CDR2 SVGIG (reference sequence). The CDR3 region is CAWRATDGGAYNEQFF. The CDR3 coding sequence is TGTGCCTGGAGGGCCACGGACGGGGGGGCCTACAATGAGCAGTTCTTC.

The sample holds one count of this clone. The chain joins TRBV29-1 to TRBJ1-2; D is undetermined. The CDR3 runs to 19 residues. V was trimmed by 5 bases and J by 0 bases, leaving 28 bases between them. Germline CDR1 reads SQVTM; CDR2 reads ANQGSEA. Here the CDR3 reads CSVFGLLRNEEEANYGYTF. The CDR3 DNA is TGCAGCGTTTTTGGACTGCTCCGGAACGAAGAAGAAGCTAACTATGGCTACACCTTC.

The rearrangement joins TRBV5-6 to TRBJ1-5; 9 bases fit TRBD1. With 3 bases clipped from V and 5 bases from J, the junction kept 6 bases outside the gene matches. CDR1 SGHDT and CDR2 YYEEEE come from the germline V gene. This CDR3 has 15 amino acids. The CDR3 DNA reads as TGTGCCAGCAGCTCGGACAGGGGATCAGATCAGCCCCAGCATTTT. Protein product: CASSSDRGSDQPQHF. Complete variable domain (other parts from reference TRBV5-6 and TRBJ1-5): DAGVTQSPTHLIKTRGQQVTLRCSPKSGHDTVSWYQQALGQGPQFIFQYYEEEERQRGNFPDRFSGHQFPNYSSELNVNALLLGDSALYLCASSSDRGSDQPQHFGDGTRLSIL.

The CDR3 DNA is TGTGCCAGCAGCGCAACCGGGACAGGGTACGAGCAGTACTTC. This codes for CASSATGTGYEQYF. The chain links TRBV5-6 to TRBJ2-7; 9 bases are a match to TRBD1. The CDR3 runs to 14 residues. The V gene end was trimmed by 4 bases and the J gene end by 4 bases; junction bases not matched to a gene: 6. Germline V CDR1 and CDR2: SGHDT, YYEEEE.

This chain connects TRBV4-3 to TRBJ2-7; D remains ambiguous. Deletions cut 0 bases from V and 2 bases from J, with 14 bases between. CDR3 length equals 16 residues. Germline-derived CDR1 and CDR2 are LGHNA and YSLEER. The CDR3 sequence is CASSQDHVVFTYEQYF. CDR3 DNA sequence: TGCGCCAGCAGCCAAGATCACGTAGTCTTTACCTACGAGCAGTACTTC.

The V and J genes are TRBV2 and TRBJ1-4, with TRBD1 matching 8 bases. The V gene end was trimmed by 5 bases and the J gene end by 4 bases; junction bases not matched to a gene: 9. Germline V gene sequence: CDR1 SNHLY, CDR2 FYNNEI. This CDR3 region has 16 residues. The CDR3 DNA reads as TGTGCCAGCAGTTCTGTTCTCGACAGGGGTAATGAAAAACTGTTTTTT. This gives the protein CASSSVLDRGNEKLFF.

The chain carries TRBV2 and TRBJ1-3; no firm D call. Looked up from germline, CDR1 is SNHLY and CDR2 is FYNNEI. The V end was cut by 1 base, the J end by 2 bases, with 9 bases between. The CDR3 length is 15 residues. The CDR3 loop is CASSEGERAGNTIYF. As DNA, the CDR3 is TGTGCCAGCAGTGAAGGGGAGAGGGCTGGAAACACCATATATTTT.

The chain recombines TRBV9 with TRBJ1-3; D uncertain. Deletions cut 3 bases from V and 2 bases from J, with 12 bases between. The CDR3 sequence is 15 residues long. Germline V CDR1 and CDR2: SGDLS, YYNGEE. The DNA for the CDR3 is TGTGCCAGCAGCGCAATGCACACCACTGGAAACACCATATATTTT. This translates into CASSAMHTTGNTIYF.

This clone was counted only a few times. This chain joins TRBV27 and TRBJ1-5; D uncertain. V was shortened by 2 bases and J by 0 bases, with 11 bases between the two germline ends. The length of the CDR3 is 16 residues. Germline V gives CDR1 MNHEY, CDR2 SMNVEV (reference sequence). CDR3 region: CASSLSYSYSNQPQHF. The CDR3 DNA reads TGTGCCAGCAGTTTAAGTTATTCCTATAGCAATCAGCCCCAGCATTTT.